The 21 T cell receptor beta chains presented below share a single source sample, sequenced in a study of T cells after yellow fever vaccination. TCRdb re-analysed the 5' RACE reads in MiXCR, keeping a single row per CDR3 protein. The table lists approximately 120,000 distinct CDR3 sequences, 6.5% to 8% of them singletons. Sequencing was performed on CD4+ T cells sorted from PBMCs, taken roughly 10 days after the first yellow fever vaccination. The receptors derive from a man between 18 and 29 years old who received the YFV17D yellow fever vaccine.

This clonotype has ten or more counts. This chain uses TRBV12-3 or TRBV12-4 with TRBJ2-1; D is unclear. The V gene lost 5 bases and the J gene lost 7 bases, with 12 bases spanning the gap. The CDR3 loop spans 13 amino acids. The CDR3 here is CASSPWTKNEQFF. DNA for the CDR3: TGTGCCAGCAGTCCTTGGACCAAGAATGAGCAGTTCTTC.

The chain recombines TRBV7-3 with TRBJ2-2; D is unresolved. Between the trimmed V and J ends, which lost 2 bases and 2 bases, there was a span of 6 bases. Germline CDR1 reads SGHTA; CDR2 reads FQGTGA. CDR3 length equals 14 residues. The CDR3 loop is CASSLLLNTGELFF. The CDR3 coding sequence is TGTGCCAGCAGCTTACTCCTTAACACCGGGGAGCTGTTTTTT.

This clonotype was seen many times. The rearrangement links TRBV7-9 to TRBJ1-1; D remains ambiguous. CDR3 length: 14 residues. Germline CDR1 is SEHNR and CDR2 is FQNEAQ (reference sequence). The V and J ends lost 1 base and 3 bases respectively, with 9 bases between them. The CDR3 DNA reads TGTGCCAGCAGCTTAGTCCGCAGGCACACTGAAGCTTTCTTT. Translation gives CASSLVRRHTEAFF.

This clonotype was counted ten times or more. The rearrangement joins TRBV7-2 to TRBJ2-5, with 10 bases aligning to TRBD2. V dropped 6 bases and J dropped 4; count of bases not matched to a gene: 11. CDR3 length: 16 residues. CDR1 is SGHTA and CDR2 is FQGNSA in the germline V gene. CDR3 nucleotide sequence: TGTGCCAGCAGTCAACGTTCCCCTAGCGGGGGAGAGACCCAGTACTTC. This gives the protein CASSQRSPSGGETQYF. The whole variable domain, filled in from reference TRBV7-2 and TRBJ2-5, reads GAGVSQSPSNKVTEKGKDVELRCDPISGHTALYWYRQSLGQGLEFLIYFQGNSAPDKSGLPSDRFSAERTGGSVSTLTIQRTQQEDSAVYLCASSQRSPSGGETQYFGPGTRLLVL.

This clonotype appeared many times. The rearrangement links TRBV12-3 or TRBV12-4 to TRBJ2-4, with D possibly being TRBD2 (5 bases). V was clipped by 4 bases and J by 7 bases, with 17 bases between them. CDR3 length equals 15 residues. In DNA, the CDR3 is TGTGCCAGCAGTTCCTCTTCCACTAGGGTGAACATTCAGTACTTC. Translating it yields CASSSSSTRVNIQYF.

This clonotype showed up many times. The CDR3 DNA reads as TGTGCCAGCAGCCAGGTGTCACAGGGGACCGGGGGACAAGCCGGGGAGCTGTTTTTT. Translated, it gives CASSQVSQGTGGQAGELFF. The V and J genes are TRBV7-3 and TRBJ2-2; the D gene is possibly TRBD1 (7 bases). With 5 bases removed from V and 6 bases from J, the gap between germline ends came to 28 bases. From germline, CDR1 is SGHTA and CDR2 FQGTGA. This CDR3 has 19 amino acids. The full variable domain, rest sourced from reference TRBV7-3 and TRBJ2-2, is GAGVSQTPSNKVTEKGKYVELRCDPISGHTALYWYRQSLGQGPEFLIYFQGTGAADDSGLPNDRFFAVRPEGSVSTLKIQRTERGDSAVYLCASSQVSQGTGGQAGELFFGEGSRLTVL.

This clonotype was seen repeatedly, ten times or more. This chain uses TRBV18 with TRBJ2-7, with 7 bases fitting TRBD1. Germline CDR1 KGHSH, CDR2 LQKENI. The CDR3 covers 15 residues. V lost 3 bases to trimming and J lost 2 bases; unmatched junction nucleotides: 7. This chain's CDR3 is CASSPLGTDAYEQYF. CDR3 coding DNA: TGTGCCAGCTCACCCCTTGGGACAGATGCCTACGAGCAGTACTTC.

This clonotype was detected ten times or more. The CDR3 DNA reads TGTGCCAGCAGCGAGAGGGTGTCGTACGGGGAGCTGTTTTTT. It codes for CASSERVSYGELFF. The gene calls are TRBV7-8 and TRBJ2-2; D is possibly TRBD2 (5 bases). With 5 bases removed from V and 7 bases from J, the gap between germline ends came to 14 bases. The germline CDR1 and CDR2 sequences are SGHVS and FQNEAQ. The length of the CDR3 is 14 residues. The entire variable domain, with the rest obtained from reference TRBV7-8 and TRBJ2-2, is as follows: GAGVSQSPRYKVAKRGQDVALRCDPISGHVSLFWYQQALGQGPEFLTYFQNEAQLDKSGLPSDRFFAERPEGSVSTLKIQRTQQEDSAVYLCASSERVSYGELFFGEGSRLTVL.

This clonotype has at least ten counts. J is TRBJ2-7 and V is TRBV15, with 12 bases matching TRBD2. The V gene's germline CDR1 is LNHNV and CDR2 YYDKDF (reference sequence). CDR3 length: 15 amino acids. Trimming cost V 8 bases and J 1 base; bases outside gene matches: 6. The CDR3: CATLAGGIRSYEQYV. The CDR3 nucleotides are TGTGCCACCCTAGCGGGGGGGATCCGATCCTACGAGCAGTACGTC.

At least ten counts were recorded for this clonotype. V and J are TRBV6-1 and TRBJ1-5; D unclear. V was clipped by 2 bases and J by 0 bases, with 2 bases between them. Germline V gene sequence: CDR1 MNHNS, CDR2 SASEGT. The CDR3 spans 13 residues. CDR3 nucleotide sequence: TGTGCCAGCAGTGAAAGTAGCAATCAGCCCCAGCATTTT. It encodes CASSESSNQPQHF.

This clonotype was observed many times. This sequence joins TRBV10-3 and TRBJ1-3; a weak D match, TRBD1 (5 bases). CDR3 length: 13 residues. Per germline, CDR1 ENHRY and CDR2 SYGVKD. The germline V and J ends were trimmed by 6 bases and 3 bases, with 9 bases remaining between them. CDR3 sequence (DNA): TGTGCCATCAGAATGACAGATGGAAACACCATATATTTT. The encoded protein is CAIRMTDGNTIYF.

This clonotype was seen ten or more times. The chain has TRBV20-1 and TRBJ1-2; no firm D call. V lost 3 bases, J lost 7 bases, and 12 bases lay in between. CDR1 and CDR2 from the germline V gene are DFQATT and SNEGSKA (reference sequence). This CDR3 is built from 12 residues. CDR3 sequence reads: CSASMAGPGYTF. DNA of the CDR3: TGCAGTGCTAGTATGGCAGGCCCTGGCTACACCTTC.

This clonotype was observed a few times. V is TRBV11-2 and J is TRBJ1-1; D possibly corresponds to TRBD1 (6 bases). V lost 0 bases and J lost 10, with 21 bases in between. The CDR3 loop spans 16 amino acids. Germline V CDR1 and CDR2: SGHAT, FQNNGV. The DNA of the CDR3 is TGTGCCAGCAGCTTAGAGGGGACGGGGGCCATGGGAGGAGCTTTCTTT. Protein sequence: CASSLEGTGAMGGAFF.

Many counts were recorded for this clonotype. The gene calls are TRBV18 and TRBJ1-6; D possibly corresponds to TRBD1 (5 bases). Looked up from germline, CDR1 is KGHSH and CDR2 is LQKENI. Trimming left V 6 bases short and J 0 bases short, with 15 bases between. There are 17 residues in the CDR3. The CDR3 region is CASSETDRSSYNSPLHF. DNA for the CDR3: TGTGCCAGCTCGGAGACAGACCGAAGCTCCTATAATTCACCCCTCCACTTT. The variable domain in full, completed from reference TRBV18 and TRBJ1-6, reads NAGVMQNPRHLVRRRGQEARLRCSPMKGHSHVYWYRQLPEEGLKFMVYLQKENIIDESGMPKERFSAEFPKEGPSILRIQQVVRGDSAAYFCASSETDRSSYNSPLHFGNGTRLTVT.

This clonotype has ten or more counts. This sequence joins TRBV4-1 and TRBJ2-7, with 7 positions matching TRBD1. V dropped 5 bases and J dropped 3; count of bases not matched to a gene: 13. The length of the CDR3 is 16 residues. CDR1 is MGHRA and CDR2 is YSYEKL in the germline V gene. CDR3 amino acids: CASSAHSGTALYEQYF. CDR3 coding DNA: TGCGCCAGCAGCGCACACTCCGGGACAGCCCTCTACGAGCAGTACTTC.

This clonotype was seen at least ten times. This sequence joins TRBV9 and TRBJ2-7, with 10 bases that match TRBD1. V lost 2 bases to trimming and J lost 2 bases; unmatched junction nucleotides: 4. Looked up from germline, CDR1 is SGDLS and CDR2 is YYNGEE. The CDR3 runs 15 residues. This CDR3 reads CASSVGQGSPYEQYF. The CDR3 DNA reads TGTGCCAGCAGCGTGGGACAGGGGTCACCCTACGAGCAGTACTTC.

This clonotype was counted many times. The chain uses TRBV2 and TRBJ2-7; D remains unclear. This CDR3 spans 11 amino acids. Per the germline V gene, CDR1 is SNHLY and CDR2 is FYNNEI. Trimming stripped 7 bases from V and 4 bases from J, with 8 bases between. The CDR3 coding sequence is TGTGCCAGCACCCTCCAGTACGAGCAGTACTTC. Its translation: CASTLQYEQYF.

This clonotype has a count of ten or more. The V gene is TRBV9, the J gene TRBJ2-1; D is possibly TRBD1 (5 bases). The CDR3 runs to 14 residues. The germline CDR1 and CDR2 sequences are SGDLS and YYNGEE. Trimming stripped 2 bases from V and 4 bases from J, with 10 bases between. The CDR3 DNA is TGTGCCAGCAGCGTTGACAGCCGGTACAATGAGCAGTTCTTC. Translated, it gives CASSVDSRYNEQFF.

This clonotype occurred many times. V is TRBV6-2 or TRBV6-3 and J is TRBJ2-3, with 7 bases that match TRBD1. The CDR3 extends over 13 amino acids. V trimming: 8 bases; J trimming: 0 bases; junction bases outside the gene matches: 2. The germline gives CDR1 MNHEY, CDR2 SVGEGT. CDR3 in amino acids: CASETGSTDTQYF. The CDR3 coding sequence is TGTGCCAGCGAGACAGGGAGCACAGATACGCAGTATTTT.

There are many counts of this clonotype. The rearrangement links TRBV25-1 to TRBJ1-2; tentative D call: TRBD1 (5 bases). Trimming took off 8 bases at V and 4 bases at J, with 14 bases between the two ends. CDR1 MGHDK and CDR2 SYGVNS come from the germline V gene. The CDR3 extends over 13 amino acids. The CDR3 DNA reads TGTGCCAGCCAATGGGACGCGGGCTATGGCTACACCTTC. Translating it yields CASQWDAGYGYTF.

There are a few counts of this clonotype. This chain uses TRBV19 with TRBJ1-4; the D is unclear. V was clipped by 1 base and J by 3 bases, with 9 bases between them. The V gene's germline CDR1 is LNHDA and CDR2 SQIVND (reference sequence). CDR3 length: 15 amino acids. The CDR3 DNA reads as TGTGCCAGTAGTATAGCACGGCGAGCTAATGAAAAACTGTTTTTT. Amino acid sequence: CASSIARRANEKLFF.